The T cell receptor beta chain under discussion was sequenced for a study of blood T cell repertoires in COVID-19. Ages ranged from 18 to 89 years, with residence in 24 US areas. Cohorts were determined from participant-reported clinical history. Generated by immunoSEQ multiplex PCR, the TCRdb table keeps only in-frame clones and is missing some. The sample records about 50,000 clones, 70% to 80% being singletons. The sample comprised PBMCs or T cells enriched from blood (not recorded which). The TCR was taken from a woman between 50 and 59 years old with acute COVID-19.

DNA for the CDR3: TGTGCCAGCAGCCAAGATGGCAGGGGGCGAACCGGGGAGCTGTTTTTT. Its translation is CASSQDGRGRTGELFF. V and J are TRBV3-1 (or the pseudogene TRBV3-2) and TRBJ2-2; 8 nucleotides align to TRBD1. CDR1 LGHDT and CDR2 YNNKEL come from the germline V gene (reference sequence). This CDR3 contains 16 residues. Trimming removed 0 bases from V and 5 bases from J; junction bases left unmatched: 5.